This T cell receptor (beta chain) was sequenced in a study of T-cell reconstitution after alpha-beta-depleted transplantation in children. Whole-study findings and limits: Where some patients showed high TCRbeta diversity at day 60, it came from recipient T cells and thymic progenitors that had survived. Counts and diversity of T cells one year after transplant came mostly from newly produced T cells. Reported findings indicate that, about two months after transplant, alpha-beta T cells came from several hundred expanded clones, which were derived from non-depleted graft cells.

Preparation of the TCRbeta library used unique molecular identifiers. TCRdb reprocessed the PCR reads with MiXCR, giving one entry per CDR3 protein. The table records about a million distinct CDR3 sequences, roughly 29% of them present only once. In regard to this clonotype: Its target is not known.

CDR1 is DFQATT, CDR2 SNEGSKA, per germline (reference sequence). This CDR3 comprises 15 residues. Losses at the gene ends were 0 bases for V and 4 bases for J; bases not matched to a gene: 8. V gene TRBV20-1 combines with J gene TRBJ2-7; TRBD1 matches at 8 bases. The TCR comes from a boy younger than two who had a stem cell transplant for SCID, so the T cells may come from the graft donor. Here the sequenced sample was PBMCs, mostly from graft donor cells, taken 360 days after TCRalphabeta/CD19-depleted stem cell transplant. CDR3 loop: CSARESGTGTYEQYF. CDR3 DNA sequence: TGCAGTGCTAGAGAGTCCGGGACAGGAACATACGAGCAGTACTTC.